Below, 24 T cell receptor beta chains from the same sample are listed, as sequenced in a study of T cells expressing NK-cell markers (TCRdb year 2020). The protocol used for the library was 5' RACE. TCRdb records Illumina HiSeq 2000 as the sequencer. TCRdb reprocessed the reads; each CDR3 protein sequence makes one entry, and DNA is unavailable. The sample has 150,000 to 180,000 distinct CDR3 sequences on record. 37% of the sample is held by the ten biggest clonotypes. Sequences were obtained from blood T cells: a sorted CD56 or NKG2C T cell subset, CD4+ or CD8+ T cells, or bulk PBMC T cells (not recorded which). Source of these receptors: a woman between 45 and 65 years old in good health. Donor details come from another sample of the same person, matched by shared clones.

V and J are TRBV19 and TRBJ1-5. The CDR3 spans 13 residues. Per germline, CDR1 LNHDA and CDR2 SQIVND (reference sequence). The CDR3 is CASSIGGYQPQHF.

CDR3 amino acids: CASSWKTTDSGGELFF. The chain employs TRBV5-1 and TRBJ2-2. Per the germline V gene, CDR1 is SGHRS and CDR2 is YFSETQ. The CDR3 covers 16 residues. Complete variable domain (other parts from reference TRBV5-1 and TRBJ2-2): KAGVTQTPRYLIKTRGQQVTLSCSPISGHRSVSWYQQTPGQGLQFLFEYFSETQRNKGNFPGRFSGRQFSNSRSEMNVSTLELGDSALYLCASSWKTTDSGGELFFGEGSRLTVL.

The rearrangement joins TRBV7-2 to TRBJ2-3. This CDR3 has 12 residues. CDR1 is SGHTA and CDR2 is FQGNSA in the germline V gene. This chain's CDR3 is CASSFIADTQYF. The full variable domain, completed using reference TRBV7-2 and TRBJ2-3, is GAGVSQSPSNKVTEKGKDVELRCDPISGHTALYWYRQSLGQGLEFLIYFQGNSAPDKSGLPSDRFSAERTGGSVSTLTIQRTQQEDSAVYLCASSFIADTQYFGPGTRLTVL.

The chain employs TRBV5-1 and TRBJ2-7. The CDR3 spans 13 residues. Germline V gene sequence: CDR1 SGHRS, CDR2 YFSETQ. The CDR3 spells CASRTGRSYEQYF.

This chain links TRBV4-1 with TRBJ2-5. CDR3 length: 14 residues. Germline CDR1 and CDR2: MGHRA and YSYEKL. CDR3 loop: CASSQVLAEVTQYF.

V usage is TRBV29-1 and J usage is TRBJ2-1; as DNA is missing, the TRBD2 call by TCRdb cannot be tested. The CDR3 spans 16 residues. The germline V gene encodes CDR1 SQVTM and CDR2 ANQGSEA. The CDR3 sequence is CSVEEASGTRKDEQFF.

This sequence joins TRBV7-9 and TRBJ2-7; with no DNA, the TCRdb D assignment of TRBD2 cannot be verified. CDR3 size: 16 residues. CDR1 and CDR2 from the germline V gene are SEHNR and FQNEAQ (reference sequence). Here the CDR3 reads CASSLTPSGYFFEQYF.

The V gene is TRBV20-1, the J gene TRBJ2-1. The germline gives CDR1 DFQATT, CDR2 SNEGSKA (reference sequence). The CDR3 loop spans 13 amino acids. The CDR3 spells CSALERTYNEQFF.

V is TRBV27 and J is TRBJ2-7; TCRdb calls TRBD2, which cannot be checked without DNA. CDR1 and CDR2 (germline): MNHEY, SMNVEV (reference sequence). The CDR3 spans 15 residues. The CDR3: CASSFLAGPTYEQYF.

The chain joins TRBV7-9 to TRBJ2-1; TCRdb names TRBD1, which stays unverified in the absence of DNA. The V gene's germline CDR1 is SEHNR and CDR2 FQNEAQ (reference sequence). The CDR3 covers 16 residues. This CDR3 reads CASSFTPGHQVDEQFF.

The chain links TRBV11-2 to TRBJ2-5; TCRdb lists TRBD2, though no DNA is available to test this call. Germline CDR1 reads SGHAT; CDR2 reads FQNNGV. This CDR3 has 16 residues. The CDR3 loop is CASSSAEAGSAETQYF.

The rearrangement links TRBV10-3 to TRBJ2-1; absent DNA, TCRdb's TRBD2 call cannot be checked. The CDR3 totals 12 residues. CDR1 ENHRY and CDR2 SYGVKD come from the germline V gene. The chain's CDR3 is CAIRGTSDEQFF.

Here the CDR3 reads CASSVSVSQTQYF. This rearrangement joins TRBV25-1 to TRBJ2-5. The CDR3 runs 13 residues. Germline V gene lookup returns CDR1 MGHDK and CDR2 SYGVNS. The variable domain in full, with the rest retrieved from reference TRBV25-1 and TRBJ2-5, is EADIYQTPRYLVIGTGKKITLECSQTMGHDKMYWYQQDPGMELHLIHYSYGVNSTEKGDLSSESTVSRIRTEHFPLTLESARPSHTSQYLCASSVSVSQTQYFGPGTRLLVL.

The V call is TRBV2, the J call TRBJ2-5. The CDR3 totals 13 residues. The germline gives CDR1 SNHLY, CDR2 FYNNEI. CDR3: CASYEQPEETQYF.

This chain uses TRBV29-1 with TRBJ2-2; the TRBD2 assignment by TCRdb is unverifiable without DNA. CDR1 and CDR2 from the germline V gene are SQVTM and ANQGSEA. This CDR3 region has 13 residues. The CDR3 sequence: CSGTSANTGELFF.

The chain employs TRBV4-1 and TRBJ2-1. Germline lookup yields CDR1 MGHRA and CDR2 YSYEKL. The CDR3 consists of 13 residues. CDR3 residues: CASTTIQSYEQFF.

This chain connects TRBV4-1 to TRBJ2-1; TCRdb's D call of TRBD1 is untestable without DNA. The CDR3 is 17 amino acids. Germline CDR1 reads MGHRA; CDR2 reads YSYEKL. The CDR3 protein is CASSQDPGLGSYNEQFF.

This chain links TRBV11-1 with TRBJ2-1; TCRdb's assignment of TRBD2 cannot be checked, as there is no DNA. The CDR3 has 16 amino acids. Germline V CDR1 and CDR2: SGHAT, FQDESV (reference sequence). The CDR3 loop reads CASSSPTSGSGDEQFF.

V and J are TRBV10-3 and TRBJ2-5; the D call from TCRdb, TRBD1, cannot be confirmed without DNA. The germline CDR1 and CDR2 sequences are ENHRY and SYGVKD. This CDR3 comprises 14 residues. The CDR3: CAISQKGVEETQYF.

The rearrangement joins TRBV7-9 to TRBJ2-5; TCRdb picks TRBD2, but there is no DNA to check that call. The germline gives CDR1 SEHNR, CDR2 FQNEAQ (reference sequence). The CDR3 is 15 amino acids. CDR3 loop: CASSPWTSGMETQYF.

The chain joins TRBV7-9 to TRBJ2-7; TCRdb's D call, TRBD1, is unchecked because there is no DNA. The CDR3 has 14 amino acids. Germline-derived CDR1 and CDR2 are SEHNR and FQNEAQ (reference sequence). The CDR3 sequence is CASRDTGNSYEQYF.

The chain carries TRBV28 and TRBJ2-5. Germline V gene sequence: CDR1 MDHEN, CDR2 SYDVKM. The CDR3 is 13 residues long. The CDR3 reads CASSGRIQETQYF.

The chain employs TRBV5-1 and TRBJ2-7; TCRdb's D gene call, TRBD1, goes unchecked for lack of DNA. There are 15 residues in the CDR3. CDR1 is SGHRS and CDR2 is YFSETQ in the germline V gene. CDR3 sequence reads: CASSLVPAPGHEQYF.

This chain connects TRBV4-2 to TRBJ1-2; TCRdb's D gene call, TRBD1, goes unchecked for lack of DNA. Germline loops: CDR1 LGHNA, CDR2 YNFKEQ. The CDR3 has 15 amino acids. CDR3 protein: CASSQERGDSYGYTF.